The 25 T cell receptor beta chains in this list originate from one sample, sequenced in a study of blood T cell repertoires in COVID-19. Sequencing was performed with immunoSEQ multiplex PCR; in TCRdb, only in-frame clones are kept and a portion is missing. This table has fewer than 200,000 clones, less than 90% appearing once. Sequencing was performed on PBMCs or T cells enriched from blood (not recorded which). The source is a woman aged 30 to 39 who had been exposed to COVID-19.

The CDR3 coding sequence is TGTGCCAGCAGTGAAGCATCCCCAGGAAGACAGCCCCAGCATTTT. This encodes CASSEASPGRQPQHF. This sequence joins TRBV6-1 and TRBJ1-5; D gene ambiguous. Per germline, CDR1 MNHNS and CDR2 SASEGT. V was pared by 0 bases and J by 7 bases, with 13 bases between. This CDR3 region has 15 residues.

The rearrangement joins TRBV11-2 to TRBJ2-2, with TRBD2 matching over 8 bases. CDR3 length: 16 amino acids. J gave up 3 bases and V 3 bases, and 6 bases lay outside the gene matches. CDR1 and CDR2 (germline): SGHAT, FQNNGV. The CDR3 DNA reads TGTGCCAGCAGCTTCCGGGGGGGGACGGACACCGGGGAGCTGTTTTTT. Its protein is CASSFRGGTDTGELFF.

The chain links TRBV5-5 to TRBJ1-5; D is unresolved. The CDR3 runs to 15 residues. The V gene lost 4 bases and the J gene lost 0 bases, with 11 bases spanning the gap. In germline, CDR1 is SGHKS, CDR2 YYEKEE (reference sequence). The CDR3 reads CASSIVGNSNQPQHF. The CDR3 DNA is TGTGCCAGCAGCATCGTCGGGAATAGCAATCAGCCCCAGCATTTT.

The chain employs TRBV9 and TRBJ2-1, with TRBD2 as a possible D gene (6 bases). Germline values: CDR1 SGDLS, CDR2 YYNGEE. The CDR3 length is 14 residues. The V gene lost 0 bases and the J gene lost 5 bases, with 9 bases spanning the gap. The CDR3 here is CASSVGGENNEQFF. The CDR3 nucleotides are TGTGCCAGCAGCGTAGGGGGGGAGAACAATGAGCAGTTCTTC. Full variable domain (outside the CDR3, taken from reference TRBV9 and TRBJ2-1): DSGVTQTPKHLITATGQRVTLRCSPRSGDLSVYWYQQSLDQGLQFLIQYYNGEERAKGNILERFSAQQFPDLHSELNLSSLELGDSALYFCASSVGGENNEQFFGPGTRLTVL.

V gene TRBV6-5 combines with J gene TRBJ2-7, with TRBD2 as a possible D gene (5 bases). Trimming removed 6 bases from V and 6 bases from J, with 9 bases in between. The CDR3 is made up of 11 amino acids. Germline loops: CDR1 MNHEY, CDR2 SVGAGI. The CDR3 protein is CASRNGVEQYF. The CDR3 bases are TGTGCCAGCAGAAACGGGGTCGAGCAGTACTTC.

This chain links TRBV19 with TRBJ1-3, with D unclear. The CDR3 runs 16 residues. Germline assignment: CDR1 LNHDA and CDR2 SQIVND (reference sequence). The germline V and J ends were trimmed by 6 bases and 0 bases, with 15 bases remaining between them. This CDR3 reads CASRKEPTDSGNTIYF. For the CDR3, the DNA is TGTGCCAGTAGAAAGGAGCCTACCGACTCTGGAAACACCATATATTTT.

The V call is TRBV5-1, the J call TRBJ2-3, with a possible D match to TRBD2 (5 bases). Trimming stripped 3 bases from V and 2 bases from J, with 16 bases between. Looked up from germline, CDR1 is SGHRS and CDR2 is YFSETQ. The CDR3 runs 16 residues. The CDR3 DNA follows: TGCGCCAGCAGCTCCCGGACTCAATCCATCACAGATACGCAGTATTTT. It translates to CASSSRTQSITDTQYF.

This clone was seen just once. This chain links TRBV19 with TRBJ1-5, with 10 nucleotides matching TRBD1. The V and J ends lost 8 bases and 2 bases, in that order; junction bases with no gene match: 6. Germline V gene lookup returns CDR1 LNHDA and CDR2 SQIVND (reference sequence). The CDR3 is made up of 15 amino acids. The CDR3 loop is CASRAGTGGNQPQHF. CDR3 DNA: TGTGCCAGTCGGGCGGGGACAGGGGGCAATCAGCCCCAGCATTTT.

This chain joins TRBV18 and TRBJ2-5, with 7 bases lining up with TRBD1. This CDR3 has 16 amino acids. V lost 0 bases to trimming and J lost 3 bases; unmatched junction nucleotides: 7. In germline, CDR1 is KGHSH, CDR2 LQKENI. The CDR3 coding sequence is TGTGCCAGCTCACCACCGAACAGGGGACGTGAAGAGACCCAGTACTTC. This codes for CASSPPNRGREETQYF.

The chain is built from TRBV3-1 (or the pseudogene TRBV3-2) and TRBJ2-1; TRBD2 might be the D (5 bases). Trimming removed 4 bases at V and 6 bases at J, with 16 bases between. In germline, CDR1 is LGHDT, CDR2 YNNKEL (reference sequence). CDR3 size: 15 residues. This CDR3 reads CASSPLTGRGNEQFF. The CDR3 DNA follows: TGTGCCAGCAGCCCTCTAACCGGCCGGGGCAATGAGCAGTTCTTC.

The genes are TRBV5-6 and TRBJ1-4; TRBD1 agrees at 8 bases. Germline V gene lookup returns CDR1 SGHDT and CDR2 YYEEEE. Germline trimming cut 3 bases from V and 2 bases from J; bases unmatched to any gene: 6. The CDR3 has 16 amino acids. CDR3: CASSYDRGRTNEKLFF. Here the CDR3 DNA reads TGTGCCAGCAGCTATGACAGGGGTAGGACTAATGAAAAACTGTTTTTT.

V usage is TRBV18 and J usage is TRBJ2-7, with 7 bases fitting TRBD1. The CDR3 totals 15 residues. The germline V gene encodes CDR1 KGHSH and CDR2 LQKENI. The V and J ends lost 4 bases and 1 base, in that order; junction bases with no gene match: 7. The CDR3 loop is CASSQKTGQSYEQYF. CDR3 coding DNA: TGTGCCAGCTCACAAAAGACAGGGCAGTCCTACGAGCAGTACTTC.

V and J are TRBV5-8 and TRBJ1-6; no firm D call. CDR3 length: 18 amino acids. The germline V gene has CDR1 SGHTS and CDR2 YDEGEE. Trimming took 0 bases from V and 0 from J, leaving 13 bases between them. The CDR3 DNA is TGTGCCAGCAGCTTGGGGCTTGAGCCTAGCTCCTATAATTCACCCCTCCACTTT. It is translated as CASSLGLEPSSYNSPLHF.

The chain couples TRBV24-1 to TRBJ1-5, with 7 bases matching TRBD1. CDR1 and CDR2 from the germline V gene are KGHDR and SFDVKD. The CDR3 has 15 residues. J was trimmed by 9 bases and V by 2 bases; bases with no gene match: 9. The CDR3 sequence: CATSDSTGTPVPQHF. CDR3 sequence (DNA): TGTGCCACCAGTGATTCGACAGGGACCCCAGTGCCCCAGCATTTT.

V is TRBV6-2 or TRBV6-3 and J is TRBJ1-2; 7 positions match TRBD1. The CDR3 runs 17 residues. Losses at the gene ends were 2 bases for V and 4 bases for J; bases not matched to a gene: 13. Germline loops: CDR1 MNHEY, CDR2 SVGEGT. The DNA for the CDR3 is TGTGCCAGCAGTTACGCGGCCGGGACAGAGACCCTCTATGGCTACACCTTC. The encoded protein is CASSYAAGTETLYGYTF.

The V gene is TRBV10-3, the J gene TRBJ2-2, with D possibly being TRBD2 (5 bases). Deletions cut 10 bases from V and 5 bases from J, with 17 bases between. Germline V gene data show CDR1 as ENHRY and CDR2 as SYGVKD. The CDR3 spans 14 residues. CDR3 DNA sequence: TGTGCCACCCAAGAGGGTCACAAGACCGGGGAGCTGTTTTTT. Translation gives CATQEGHKTGELFF.

The rearrangement joins TRBV7-9 to TRBJ1-2, with D unclear. Deletions cut 2 bases from V and 5 bases from J, with 9 bases between. Looked up from germline, CDR1 is SEHNR and CDR2 is FQNEAQ (reference sequence). This CDR3 has 13 amino acids. CDR3 loop: CASSLMTTYGYTF. The CDR3 DNA reads TGTGCCAGCAGCTTAATGACGACTTATGGCTACACCTTC. Full variable domain (missing parts from reference TRBV7-9 and TRBJ1-2): DTGVSQNPRHKITKRGQNVTFRCDPISEHNRLYWYRQTLGQGPEFLTYFQNEAQLEKSRLLSDRFSAERPKGSFSTLEIQRTEQGDSAMYLCASSLMTTYGYTFGSGTRLTVV.

The chain couples TRBV4-2 to TRBJ2-2; possibly TRBD1 for D (5 bases). The CDR3 is 13 residues long. Trimming took off 6 bases at V and 5 bases at J, with 10 bases between the two ends. Germline CDR1 is LGHNA and CDR2 is YNFKEQ. DNA of the CDR3: TGTGCCAGCAGGGACATACGAACCGGGGAGCTGTTTTTT. Amino acids: CASRDIRTGELFF.

The chain employs TRBV2 and TRBJ1-6, with TRBD1 matching 7 bases. CDR1 SNHLY and CDR2 FYNNEI come from the germline V gene. J lost 4 bases, V lost 4 bases, and 4 bases had no gene match. CDR3 size: 15 residues. This CDR3 reads CASSVDRSYNSPLHF. DNA for the CDR3: TGTGCCAGCAGTGTGGACAGGTCATATAATTCACCCCTCCACTTT.

The chain has TRBV25-1 and TRBJ1-2, with 10 bases identical to TRBD1. V shed 0 bases and J 7 bases; nucleotides not matched to a gene: 5. The CDR3 covers 15 residues. The germline CDR1 and CDR2 sequences are MGHDK and SYGVNS. The DNA for the CDR3 is TGTGCCAGCAGTGAATACGGACAGGGGGACGGTGGCTACACCTTC. Translation gives CASSEYGQGDGGYTF.

CDR3 bases: TGTGCCAGCAGTTATGCCGGGACTAGCAACGAGCAGTACTTC. Protein sequence: CASSYAGTSNEQYF. The J gene is TRBJ2-7, the V gene TRBV6-5, with TRBD2 matching over 9 bases. Germline assignment: CDR1 MNHEY and CDR2 SVGAGI. V shed 3 bases and J 5 bases; nucleotides not matched to a gene: 5. This CDR3 comprises 14 residues.

The rearrangement uses TRBV18 and TRBJ1-5; perhaps TRBD1 as D (5 bases). The CDR3 loop spans 13 amino acids. Germline loops: CDR1 KGHSH, CDR2 LQKENI. With 1 base removed from V and 6 bases from J, the gap between germline ends came to 7 bases. CDR3 sequence: CASSPRQGQPQHF. The CDR3, as DNA: TGTGCCAGCTCACCACGCCAGGGTCAGCCCCAGCATTTT.

The CDR3 nucleotides are TGTGCCAGCAGTGGGACAGCGAACACTGAAGCTTTCTTT. Its protein product is CASSGTANTEAFF. V usage is TRBV2 and J usage is TRBJ1-1; maybe TRBD1 (6 bases). This CDR3 is 13 amino acids long. The germline V and J ends were trimmed by 4 bases and 1 base, with 7 bases remaining between them. Germline V gene data show CDR1 as SNHLY and CDR2 as FYNNEI.

Only a few counts were recorded for this clone. The chain has TRBV3-1 (or the pseudogene TRBV3-2) and TRBJ1-2; D remains ambiguous. Trimming removed 1 base from V and 2 bases from J, with 2 bases in between. Germline V gene sequence: CDR1 LGHDT, CDR2 YNNKEL (reference sequence). The CDR3 is made up of 12 amino acids. The CDR3 spells CASSQANYGYTF. The CDR3 DNA reads as TGTGCCAGCAGCCAAGCAAACTATGGCTACACCTTC.

CDR3 nucleotides: TGCGCCAGCAGCTTGGATGGGTCCCGGGGAGGCGAGCAGTACTTC. This codes for CASSLDGSRGGEQYF. The chain carries TRBV5-1 and TRBJ2-7; maybe TRBD2 (6 bases). Germline V gene data show CDR1 as SGHRS and CDR2 as YFSETQ. Trimming removed 0 bases at V and 6 bases at J, with 16 bases between. The CDR3 length is 15 residues. Full variable domain (remainder filled in from reference TRBV5-1 and TRBJ2-7): KAGVTQTPRYLIKTRGQQVTLSCSPISGHRSVSWYQQTPGQGLQFLFEYFSETQRNKGNFPGRFSGRQFSNSRSEMNVSTLELGDSALYLCASSLDGSRGGEQYFGPGTRLTVT.